This T cell receptor beta chain was obtained from a study of blood T cells in healthy people across ages. Study-wide points: Unknown CMV status may confound age-related changes in expanded clones. Diversity of TCR beta per million T cells declined in a roughly linear way with age.

The CDR3 covers 18 residues. Unmatched junction bases numbered 18, after V lost 2 bases and J lost 6 bases. Germline V gives CDR1 SQVTM, CDR2 ANQGSEA. Through a sample-barcoded 5' primer and a J-beta primer mix, a second PCR was run for about 6 to 11 cycles. TCRdb reanalysed the 5' RACE reads using MiXCR and keeps one entry per CDR3 protein. This table has about a million distinct CDR3 sequences, roughly 51% appearing once. With regard to this clonotype: Its antigen is still unknown.

Caucasian individuals from Russia who were healthy and aged about 6 to 95 acted as donors. Isolation per sample recovered at least 7 million PBMCs. The V call is TRBV29-1, the J call TRBJ1-1; 10 nucleotides align to TRBD1. This clonotype was sampled from a woman aged 60-75 years in good health. The source material was blood. The CDR3 DNA is TGCAGCGTTGAAATCCGGGACAGGGGCCCCTATAGAGGCGCTGAAGCTTTCTTT. This codes for CSVEIRDRGPYRGAEAFF.